The source of this T cell receptor beta chain is a study of Ad26.COV2.S vaccination and SARS-CoV-2 variants. Across the whole study: The donor belonged to the COV1001 Ad26.COV2.S trial arm.

The table came from immunoSEQ multiplex PCR; TCRdb's copy has only in-frame clones and leaves some out. The table shows some 340,000 clones, with around four fifths occurring only once. V dropped 1 base and J dropped 6; count of bases not matched to a gene: 11. CDR3 length: 18 residues. Germline assignment: CDR1 LGHNA and CDR2 YNFKEQ. Specified treatment: roughly 20 received Ad26.COV2.S at low or high dose, single or two shots; about 5 received placebo; per-sample allocation not given. Sampling took place 63 days after the first vaccine or placebo injection. The sequence derives from a person aged 18-60 years who received the Ad26.COV2.S COVID-19 vaccine or a placebo. The V gene is TRBV4-2, the J gene TRBJ2-2; 10 bases map to TRBD1. Sequencing used peripheral blood, obtained in a trial of Ad26.COV2.S vaccine versus placebo. CDR3 bases: TGTGCCAGCAGCCAAGCCATGGCGGACAGGGGGGAGGCCGGGGAGCTGTTTTTT. Translating gives CASSQAMADRGEAGELFF.